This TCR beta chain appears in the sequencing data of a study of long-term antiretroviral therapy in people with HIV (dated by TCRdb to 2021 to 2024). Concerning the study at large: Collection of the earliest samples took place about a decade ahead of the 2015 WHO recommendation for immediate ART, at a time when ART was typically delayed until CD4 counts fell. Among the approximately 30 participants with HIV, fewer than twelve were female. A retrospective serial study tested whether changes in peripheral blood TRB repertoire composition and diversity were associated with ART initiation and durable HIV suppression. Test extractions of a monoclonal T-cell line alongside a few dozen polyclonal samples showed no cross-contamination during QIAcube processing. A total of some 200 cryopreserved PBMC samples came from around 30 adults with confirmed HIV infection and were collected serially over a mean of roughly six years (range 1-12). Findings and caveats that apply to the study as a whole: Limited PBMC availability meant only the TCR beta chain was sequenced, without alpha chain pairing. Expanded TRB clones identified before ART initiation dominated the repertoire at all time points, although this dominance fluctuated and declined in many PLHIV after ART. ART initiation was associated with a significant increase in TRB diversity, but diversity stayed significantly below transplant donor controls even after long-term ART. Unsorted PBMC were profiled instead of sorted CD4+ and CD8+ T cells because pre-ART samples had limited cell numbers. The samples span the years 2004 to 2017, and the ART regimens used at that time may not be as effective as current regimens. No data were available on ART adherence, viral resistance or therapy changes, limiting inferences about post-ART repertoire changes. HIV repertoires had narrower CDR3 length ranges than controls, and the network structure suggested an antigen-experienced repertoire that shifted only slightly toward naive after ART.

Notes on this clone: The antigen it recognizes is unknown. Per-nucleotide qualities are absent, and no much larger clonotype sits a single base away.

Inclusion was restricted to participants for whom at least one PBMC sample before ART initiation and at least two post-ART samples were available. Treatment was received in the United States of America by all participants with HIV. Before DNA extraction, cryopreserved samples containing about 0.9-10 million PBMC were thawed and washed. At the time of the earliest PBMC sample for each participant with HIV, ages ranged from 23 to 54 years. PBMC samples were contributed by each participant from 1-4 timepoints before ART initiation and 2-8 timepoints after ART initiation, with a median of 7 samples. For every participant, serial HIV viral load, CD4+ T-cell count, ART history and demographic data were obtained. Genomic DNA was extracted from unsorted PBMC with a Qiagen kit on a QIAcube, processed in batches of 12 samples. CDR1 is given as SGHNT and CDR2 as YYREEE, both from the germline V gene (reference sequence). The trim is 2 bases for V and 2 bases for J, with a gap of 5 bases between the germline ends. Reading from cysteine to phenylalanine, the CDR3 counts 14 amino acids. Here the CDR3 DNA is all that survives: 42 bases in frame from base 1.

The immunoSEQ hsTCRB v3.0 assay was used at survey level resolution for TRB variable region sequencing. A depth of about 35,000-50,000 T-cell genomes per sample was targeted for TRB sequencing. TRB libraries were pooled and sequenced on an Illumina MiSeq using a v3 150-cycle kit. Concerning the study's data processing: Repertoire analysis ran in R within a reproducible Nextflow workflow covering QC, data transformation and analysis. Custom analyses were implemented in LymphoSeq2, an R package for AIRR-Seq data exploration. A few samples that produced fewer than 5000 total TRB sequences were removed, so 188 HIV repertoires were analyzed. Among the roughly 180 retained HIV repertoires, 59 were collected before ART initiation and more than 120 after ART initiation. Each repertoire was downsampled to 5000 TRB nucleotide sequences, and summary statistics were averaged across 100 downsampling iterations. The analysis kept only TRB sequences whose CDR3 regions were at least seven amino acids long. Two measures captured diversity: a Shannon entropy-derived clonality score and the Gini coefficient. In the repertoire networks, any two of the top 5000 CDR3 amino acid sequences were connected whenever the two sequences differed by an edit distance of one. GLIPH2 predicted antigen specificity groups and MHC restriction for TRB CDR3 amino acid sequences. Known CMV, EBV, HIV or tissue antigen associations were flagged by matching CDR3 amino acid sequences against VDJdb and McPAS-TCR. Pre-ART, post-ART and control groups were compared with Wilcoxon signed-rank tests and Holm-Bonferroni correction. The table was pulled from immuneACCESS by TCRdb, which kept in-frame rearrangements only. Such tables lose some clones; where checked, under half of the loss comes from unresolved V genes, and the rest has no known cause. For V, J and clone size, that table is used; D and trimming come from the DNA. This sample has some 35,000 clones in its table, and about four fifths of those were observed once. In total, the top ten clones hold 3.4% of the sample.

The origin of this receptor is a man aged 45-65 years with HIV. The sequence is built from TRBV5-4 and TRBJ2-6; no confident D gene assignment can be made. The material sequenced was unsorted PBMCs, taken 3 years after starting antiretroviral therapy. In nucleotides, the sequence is TGTGCCAGCAGCTTAGGTCCTGGGGCCAACGTCCTGACTTTC. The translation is CASSLGPGANVLTF. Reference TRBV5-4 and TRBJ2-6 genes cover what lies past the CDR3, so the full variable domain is ETGVTQSPTHLIKTRGQQVTLRCSSQSGHNTVSWYQQALGQGPQFIFQYYREEENGRGNFPPRFSGLQFPNYSSELNVNALELDDSALYLCASSLGPGANVLTFGAGSRLTVL.